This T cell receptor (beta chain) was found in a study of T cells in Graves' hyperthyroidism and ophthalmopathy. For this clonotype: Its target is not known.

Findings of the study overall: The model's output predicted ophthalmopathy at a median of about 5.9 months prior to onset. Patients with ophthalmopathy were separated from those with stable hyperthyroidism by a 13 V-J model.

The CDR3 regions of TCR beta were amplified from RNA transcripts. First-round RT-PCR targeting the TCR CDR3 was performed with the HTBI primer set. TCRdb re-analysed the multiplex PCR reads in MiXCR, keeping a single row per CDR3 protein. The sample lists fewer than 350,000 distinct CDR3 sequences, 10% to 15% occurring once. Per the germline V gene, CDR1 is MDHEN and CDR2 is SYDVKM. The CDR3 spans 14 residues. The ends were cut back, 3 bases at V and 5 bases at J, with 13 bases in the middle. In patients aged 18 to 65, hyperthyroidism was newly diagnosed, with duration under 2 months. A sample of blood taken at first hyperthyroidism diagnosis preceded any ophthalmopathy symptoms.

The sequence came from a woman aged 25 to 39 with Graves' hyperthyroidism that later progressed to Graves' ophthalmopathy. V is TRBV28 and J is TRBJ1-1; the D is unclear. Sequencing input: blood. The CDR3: CASSFSALVTEAFF. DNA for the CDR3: TGTGCCAGCAGTTTTTCGGCACTTGTAACTGAAGCTTTCTTT.